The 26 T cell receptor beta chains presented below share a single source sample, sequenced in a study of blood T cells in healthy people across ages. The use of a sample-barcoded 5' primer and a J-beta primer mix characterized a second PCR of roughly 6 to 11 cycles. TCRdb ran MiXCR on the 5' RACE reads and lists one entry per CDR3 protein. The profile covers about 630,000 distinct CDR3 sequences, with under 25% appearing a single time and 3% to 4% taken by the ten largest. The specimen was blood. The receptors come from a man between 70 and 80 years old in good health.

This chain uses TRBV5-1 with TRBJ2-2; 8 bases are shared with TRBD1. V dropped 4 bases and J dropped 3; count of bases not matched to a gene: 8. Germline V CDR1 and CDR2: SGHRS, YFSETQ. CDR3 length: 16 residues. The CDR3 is CASSPGQGGDTGELFF. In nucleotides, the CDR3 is TGCGCCAGCAGCCCCGGACAGGGCGGAGACACCGGGGAGCTGTTTTTT.

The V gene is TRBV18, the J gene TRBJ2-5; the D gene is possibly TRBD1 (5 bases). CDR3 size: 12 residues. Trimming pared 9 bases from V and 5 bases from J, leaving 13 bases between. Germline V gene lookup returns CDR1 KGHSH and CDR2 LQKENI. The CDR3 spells CARGPLPETQYF. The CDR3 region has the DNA TGTGCCAGGGGGCCTCTCCCCGAGACCCAGTACTTC.

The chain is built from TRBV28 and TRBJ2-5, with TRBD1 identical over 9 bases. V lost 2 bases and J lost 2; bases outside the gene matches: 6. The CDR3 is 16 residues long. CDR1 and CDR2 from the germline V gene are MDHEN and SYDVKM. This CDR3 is CASSLGGQGRQETQYF. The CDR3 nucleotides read TGTGCCAGCAGTTTAGGAGGACAGGGGCGTCAAGAGACCCAGTACTTC.

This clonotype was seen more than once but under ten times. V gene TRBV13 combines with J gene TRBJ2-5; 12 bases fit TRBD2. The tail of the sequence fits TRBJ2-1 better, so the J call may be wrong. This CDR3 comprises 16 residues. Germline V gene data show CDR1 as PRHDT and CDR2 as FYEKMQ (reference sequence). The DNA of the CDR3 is TGTGCCAGCAGCTTTGGTGGACTAGCGGGACGGGGTGAGCAGTTCTTC. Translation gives CASSFGGLAGRGEQFF.

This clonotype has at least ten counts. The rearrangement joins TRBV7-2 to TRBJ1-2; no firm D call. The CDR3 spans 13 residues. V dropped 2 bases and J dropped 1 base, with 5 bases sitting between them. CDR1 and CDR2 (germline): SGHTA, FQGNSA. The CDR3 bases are TGTGCCAGCAGCTTACAGGATAACTATGGCTACACCTTC. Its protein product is CASSLQDNYGYTF.

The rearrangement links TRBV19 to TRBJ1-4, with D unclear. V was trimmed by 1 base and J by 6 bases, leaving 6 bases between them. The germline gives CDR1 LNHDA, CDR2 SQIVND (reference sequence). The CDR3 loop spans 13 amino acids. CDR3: CASSIVNDEKLFF. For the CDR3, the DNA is TGTGCCAGTAGTATAGTTAACGATGAAAAACTGTTTTTT.

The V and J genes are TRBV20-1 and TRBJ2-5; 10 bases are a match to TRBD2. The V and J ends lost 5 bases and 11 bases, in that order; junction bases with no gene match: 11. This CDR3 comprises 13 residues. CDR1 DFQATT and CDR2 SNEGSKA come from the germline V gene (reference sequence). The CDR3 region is CSAGGLAIHGQYF. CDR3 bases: TGCAGTGCTGGGGGACTAGCGATCCACGGGCAGTACTTC.

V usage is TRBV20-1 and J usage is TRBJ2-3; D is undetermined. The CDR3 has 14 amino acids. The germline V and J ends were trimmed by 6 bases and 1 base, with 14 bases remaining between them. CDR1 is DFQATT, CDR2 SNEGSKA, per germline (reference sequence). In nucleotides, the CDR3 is TGCAGTGCCTATCGCCTTCCTCGCACAGATACGCAGTATTTT. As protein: CSAYRLPRTDTQYF.

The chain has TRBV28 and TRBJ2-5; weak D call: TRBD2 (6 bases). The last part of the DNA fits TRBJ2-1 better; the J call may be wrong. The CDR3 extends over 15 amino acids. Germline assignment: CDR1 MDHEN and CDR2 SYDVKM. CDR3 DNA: TGTGCCAGCAGTCCCGTTGGGGGGAGGATGAATGAGCAGTTCTTC. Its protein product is CASSPVGGRMNEQFF.

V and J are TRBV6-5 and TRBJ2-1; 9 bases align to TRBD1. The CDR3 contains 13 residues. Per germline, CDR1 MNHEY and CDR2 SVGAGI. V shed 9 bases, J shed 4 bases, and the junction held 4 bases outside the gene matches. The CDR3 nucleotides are TGTGCCAGTAGACAGGGGGGATACAATGAGCAGTTCTTC. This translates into CASRQGGYNEQFF.

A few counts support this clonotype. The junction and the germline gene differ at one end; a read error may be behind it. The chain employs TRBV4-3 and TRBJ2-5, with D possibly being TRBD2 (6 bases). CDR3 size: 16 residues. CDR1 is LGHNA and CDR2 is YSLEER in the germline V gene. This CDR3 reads CACSQVASASQETQYF. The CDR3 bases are TGCGCCTGCAGCCAAGTTGCTAGCGCAAGCCAAGAGACCCAGTACTTC.

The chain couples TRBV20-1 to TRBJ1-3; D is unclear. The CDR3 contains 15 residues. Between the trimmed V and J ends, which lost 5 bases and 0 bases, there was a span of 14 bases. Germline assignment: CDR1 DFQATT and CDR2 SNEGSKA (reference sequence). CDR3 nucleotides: TGCAGTGCTTTGGGCAGATCCTACTCTGGAAACACCATATATTTT. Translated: CSALGRSYSGNTIYF.

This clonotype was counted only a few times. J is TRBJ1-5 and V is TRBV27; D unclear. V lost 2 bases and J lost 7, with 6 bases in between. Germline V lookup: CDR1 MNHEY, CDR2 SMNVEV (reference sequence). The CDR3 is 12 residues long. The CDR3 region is CASSLPGQPQHF. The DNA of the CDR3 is TGTGCCAGCAGTTTACCCGGACAGCCCCAGCATTTT.

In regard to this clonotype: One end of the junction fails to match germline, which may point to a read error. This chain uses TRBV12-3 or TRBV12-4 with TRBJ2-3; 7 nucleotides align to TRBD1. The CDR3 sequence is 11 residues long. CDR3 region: CASSHRDSHNF. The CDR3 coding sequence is TGTGCCAGCAGCCACCGGGACAGCCATAATTTT.

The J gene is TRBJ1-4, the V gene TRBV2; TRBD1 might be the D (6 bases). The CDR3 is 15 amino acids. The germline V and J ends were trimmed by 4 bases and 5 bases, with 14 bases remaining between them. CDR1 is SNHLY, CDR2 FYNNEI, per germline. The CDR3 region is CASSGVGTKNEKLFF. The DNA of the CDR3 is TGTGCCAGCAGTGGTGTCGGGACAAAGAATGAAAAACTGTTTTTT.

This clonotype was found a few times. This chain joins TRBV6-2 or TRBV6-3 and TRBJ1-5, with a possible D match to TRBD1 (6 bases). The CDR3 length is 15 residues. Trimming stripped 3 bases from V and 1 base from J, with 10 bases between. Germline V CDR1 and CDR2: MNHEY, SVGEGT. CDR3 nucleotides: TGTGCCAGCAGTTATATCCAGGGGAGCAATCAGCCCCAGCATTTT. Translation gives CASSYIQGSNQPQHF.

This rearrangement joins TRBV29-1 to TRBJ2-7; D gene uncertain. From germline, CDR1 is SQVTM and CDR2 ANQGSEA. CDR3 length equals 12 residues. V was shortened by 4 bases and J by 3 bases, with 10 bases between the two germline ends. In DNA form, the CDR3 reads TGCAGCGTTGGAAACCGGAACTACGAGCAGTACTTC. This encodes CSVGNRNYEQYF.

The CDR3 DNA sequence: TGTGCCAGCAGTTATGTTTCTGAAGCTTTCTTT. Protein: CASSYVSEAFF. This chain uses TRBV28 with TRBJ1-1; D ambiguous. CDR1 is MDHEN and CDR2 is SYDVKM in the germline V gene. The CDR3 consists of 11 residues. Trimming shortened V by 4 bases and J by 6 bases, and 6 bases separated the two germline ends.

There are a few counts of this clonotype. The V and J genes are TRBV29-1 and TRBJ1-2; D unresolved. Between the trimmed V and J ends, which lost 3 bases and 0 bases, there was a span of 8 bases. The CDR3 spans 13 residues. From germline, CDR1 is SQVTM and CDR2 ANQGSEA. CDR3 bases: TGCAGCGTTGACGGGCAATCTAACTATGGCTACACCTTC. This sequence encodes CSVDGQSNYGYTF.

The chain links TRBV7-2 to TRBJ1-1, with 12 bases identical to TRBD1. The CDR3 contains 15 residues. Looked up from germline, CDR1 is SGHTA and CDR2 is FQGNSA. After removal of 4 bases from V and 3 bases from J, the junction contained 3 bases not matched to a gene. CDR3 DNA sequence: TGTGCCAGCAGCTCTGGGACAGGGGGCTACACTGAAGCTTTCTTT. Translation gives CASSSGTGGYTEAFF. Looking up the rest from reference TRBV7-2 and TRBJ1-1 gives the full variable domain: GAGVSQSPSNKVTEKGKDVELRCDPISGHTALYWYRQSLGQGLEFLIYFQGNSAPDKSGLPSDRFSAERTGGSVSTLTIQRTQQEDSAVYLCASSSGTGGYTEAFFGQGTRLTVV.

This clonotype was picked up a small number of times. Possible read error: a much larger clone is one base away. CDR3 in DNA: TGTGCCAGCAGTCTTTATGGCAGTAAAGAGACCCAGTACTTC. Its protein is CASSLYGSKETQYF. The rearrangement uses TRBV12-3 or TRBV12-4 and TRBJ2-5; no reliable D call. Trimming stripped 5 bases from V and 3 bases from J, with 13 bases between. The CDR3 has 14 residues.

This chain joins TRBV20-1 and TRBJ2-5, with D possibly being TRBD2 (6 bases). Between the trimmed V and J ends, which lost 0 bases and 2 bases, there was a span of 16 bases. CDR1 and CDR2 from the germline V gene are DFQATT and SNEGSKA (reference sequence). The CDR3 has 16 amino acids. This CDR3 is CSARDPGGMVQETQYF. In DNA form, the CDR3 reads TGCAGTGCTAGAGATCCGGGCGGGATGGTTCAAGAGACCCAGTACTTC.

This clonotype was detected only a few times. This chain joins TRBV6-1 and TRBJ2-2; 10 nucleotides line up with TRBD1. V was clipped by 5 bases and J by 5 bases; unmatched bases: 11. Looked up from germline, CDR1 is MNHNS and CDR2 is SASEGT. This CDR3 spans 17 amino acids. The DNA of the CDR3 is TGTGCCAGCAGTAGAAACCGGGACAGGGGTCGGACCGGGGAGCTGTTTTTT. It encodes CASSRNRDRGRTGELFF.

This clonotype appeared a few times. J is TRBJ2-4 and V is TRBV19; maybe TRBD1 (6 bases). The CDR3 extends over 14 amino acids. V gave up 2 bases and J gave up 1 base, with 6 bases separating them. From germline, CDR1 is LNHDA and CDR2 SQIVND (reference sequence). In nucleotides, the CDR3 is TGTGCCAGTAGTATACAGGGGGCCAAAAACATTCAGTACTTC. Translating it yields CASSIQGAKNIQYF.

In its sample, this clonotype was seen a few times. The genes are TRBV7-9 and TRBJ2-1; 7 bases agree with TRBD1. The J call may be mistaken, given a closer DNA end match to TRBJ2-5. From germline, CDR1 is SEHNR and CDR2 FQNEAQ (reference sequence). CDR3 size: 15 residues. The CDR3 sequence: CASSPGTASEETQYF. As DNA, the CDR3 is TGTGCCAGCAGCCCAGGGACAGCCAGCGAAGAGACCCAGTACTTC.

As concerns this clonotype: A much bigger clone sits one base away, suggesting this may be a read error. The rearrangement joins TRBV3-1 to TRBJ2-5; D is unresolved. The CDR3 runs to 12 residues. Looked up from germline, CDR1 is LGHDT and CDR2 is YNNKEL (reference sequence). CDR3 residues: CAGSQGRETQYF. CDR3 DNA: TGTGCCGGCAGCCAAGGCAGAGAGACCCAGTACTTC.